The T cell receptor (beta chain) under discussion was sequenced for a study of T cell changes during pregnancy in multiple sclerosis. Sequencing used immunoSEQ multiplex PCR; TCRdb keeps in-frame clones, though not all of them. The data contain about 67,000 clones, roughly nine tenths of them seen just once; the ten biggest clones take up around 1.6%. The receptor's source is a female donor with multiple sclerosis, enrolled in a pregnancy study. This sample comprised peripheral blood, obtained after pregnancy.

The CDR3 coding sequence is TGTGCCAGCAGCCAACAGGGGGGTAACACTGAAGCTTTCTTT. Its translation is CASSQQGGNTEAFF. The gene calls are TRBV7-9 and TRBJ1-1, with 8 bases fitting TRBD1. J lost 2 bases, V lost 5 bases, and 4 bases had no gene match. CDR3 size: 14 residues. CDR1 SEHNR and CDR2 FQNEAQ come from the germline V gene (reference sequence).